This is a list of T cell receptor beta chains from one sample in a study of shared clonotypes between healthy human individuals. Generated by immunoSEQ multiplex PCR, the TCRdb table keeps only in-frame clones and is missing some. The sample lists under 600,000 clones; roughly 98% were seen once. The sequencing sample was made of naive CD8+ T cells sorted from blood. Source of these receptors: a man under 40 in good health. CDR3s include the opening cysteine and the closing phenylalanine or tryptophan. Fields, in order: J gene, clone size, V gene, D gene, CDR3 DNA, CDR3 protein. The D gene is left open where the match is weak. Size is stated for part of the rows, as once, few or many counts, or as a class when the clone is expanded.

TRBJ1-1,.,TRBV30,.,TGTGCCTGGAGCCCGACCGTCTCGGGGGCTTTCTTT,CAWSPTVSGAFF
TRBJ2-1,.,TRBV6-6,.,TGTGCCAGCATGGACTCGAGCTCCTACAATGAGCAGTTCTTC,CASMDSSSYNEQFF
TRBJ1-2,.,TRBV9,TRBD1,TGTGCCAGCAGCCAACCTCAACAGGGGGCGGGCTATGGCTACACCTTC,CASSQPQQGAGYGYTF
TRBJ2-7,once,TRBV27,.,TGTGCCAGCAGTTCGTACAGGGCTTCCTACGAGCAGTACTTC,CASSSYRASYEQYF
TRBJ1-1,.,TRBV29-1,.,TGCAGCGTCCGAAGGTGGGGGACTGAAGCTTTCTTT,CSVRRWGTEAFF
TRBJ1-2,.,TRBV27,.,TGTGCCACCGGGCGGCCGGGGGGCTACACCTTC,CATGRPGGYTF
TRBJ1-2,.,TRBV4-3,.,TGCGCCAGCAGCTTCCGGCAGGACGCCAACCTCCACTATGGCTACACCTTC,CASSFRQDANLHYGYTF
TRBJ2-7,.,TRBV29-1,.,TGCAGCGCTCAGGGCATAAGCTCCTACGAGCAGTACTTC,CSAQGISSYEQYF
TRBJ2-7,.,TRBV11-3,.,TGTGCCAGCAGCTTAGGATTAACCTACGAGCAGTACTTC,CASSLGLTYEQYF
TRBJ1-1,.,TRBV9,.,TGTGCCAGCTACAGAAACGGTGAAGCTTTCTTT,CASYRNGEAFF
TRBJ1-5,.,TRBV6-5,TRBD1,TGTGCCAGCAGTCTCGACAGGGATGATCAGCCCCAGCATTTT,CASSLDRDDQPQHF
TRBJ2-7,.,TRBV7-9,TRBD1,TGTGCCAGCAGCATAGGACAGGGGGAGAGGGCCTACGAGCAGTACTTC,CASSIGQGERAYEQYF
TRBJ1-1,.,TRBV4-3,.,TGCGCCAGCAGCCAAGCCCTCGCGGGGAACACTGAAGCTTTCTTT,CASSQALAGNTEAFF
TRBJ2-6,.,TRBV7-2,TRBD1,TGTGCCAGCGGGACAGGGGTCTCTGGGGCCAACGTCCTGACTTTC,CASGTGVSGANVLTF
TRBJ2-2,.,TRBV9,.,TGTGCCAGCGACATAGGGAACGGGGAGCTGTTTTTT,CASDIGNGELFF
TRBJ1-2,.,TRBV6-1,.,TGTGCCAGCAGTGAACTCCCAGTTGTTTATGGCTACACCTTC,CASSELPVVYGYTF
TRBJ1-1,.,TRBV4-1,.,TGCGCCAGCAGCCTTCAGGGAACCGGGAACACTGAAGCTTTCTTT,CASSLQGTGNTEAFF
TRBJ2-5,once,TRBV27,.,TGTGCCAGCAGAAATCAGGGGGGGGGACAAGAGACCCAGTACTTC,CASRNQGGGQETQYF
TRBJ2-1,.,TRBV5-1,.,TGCGCCAGCAGCTTGCGGAGCGGAACCTACAATGAGCAGTTCTTC,CASSLRSGTYNEQFF
TRBJ1-2,.,TRBV11-2,.,TGTGCCAGCAGCTTGGGCCCCACCTATGGCTACACCTTC,CASSLGPTYGYTF
TRBJ2-7,.,TRBV9,.,TGTGCCAGCAGCGTAGACGGCAGGGGCCACGAGCAGTACTTC,CASSVDGRGHEQYF
TRBJ1-5,.,TRBV6-5,.,TGTGCCAGCAGTTATAGGGGGTATCAGCCCCAGCATTTT,CASSYRGYQPQHF
TRBJ2-6,.,TRBV18,.,TGTGCCAGCTCACCAGGGGACTCTGGGGCCAACGTCCTGACTTTC,CASSPGDSGANVLTF
TRBJ2-5,.,TRBV18,.,TGTGCCAGCTCCCCGGAAGCCGGGGGCTTCGGAGAGACCCAGTACTTC,CASSPEAGGFGETQYF
TRBJ1-1,.,TRBV7-9,.,TGTGCCAGCAGTTCTACATTGAGCACTGAAGCTTTCTTT,CASSSTLSTEAFF
TRBJ2-1,.,TRBV30,.,TGTGCCTGGAGGCGGGGTGCTAATGAGCAGTTCTTC,CAWRRGANEQFF
TRBJ2-3,.,TRBV13,TRBD2,TGTGCCAGCAGCTTAACGGCTAGCGGGAGTCTGGATACGCAGTATTTT,CASSLTASGSLDTQYF
TRBJ2-7,.,TRBV6-1,.,TGTGCCAGCAGTGAAGAAGGGTACGAGCAGTACTTC,CASSEEGYEQYF
TRBJ2-7,.,TRBV6-1,.,TGTGCCAGCAGGGGACTCCCCTTTCATTCCTACGAGCAGTACTTC,CASRGLPFHSYEQYF
TRBJ2-1,.,TRBV29-1,TRBD2,TGCGGGGGACTAGCGGGTTATTACAATGAGCAGTTCTTC,CGGLAGYYNEQFF
TRBJ2-1,.,TRBV14,TRBD1,TGTGCCAGCAGCCCAGACAGGGGTCGGACCTACAATGAGCAGTTCTTC,CASSPDRGRTYNEQFF
TRBJ2-7,.,TRBV4-1,.,TGCGCCAGCAGCCTGGGACGGAGCCCGCCCTACGAGCAGTACTTC,CASSLGRSPPYEQYF
TRBJ1-5,.,TRBV5-8,.,TGTGCCAGCAGCTTGGAGCTTACAATTCAGCCCCAGCATTTT,CASSLELTIQPQHF
TRBJ2-2,.,TRBV7-9,TRBD1,TGTGCCAGCAGCACTCGACAGGGGGACACCGGGGAGCTGTTTTTT,CASSTRQGDTGELFF
TRBJ2-2,once,TRBV27,.,TGTGCCAGCAGTTTTAAGAACACCGGGGAGCTGTTTTTT,CASSFKNTGELFF